This T cell receptor beta chain emerged from a study of cytomegalovirus exposure and HLA in healthy donors. Comment on this clone: What it binds is not known.

Study-level points and caveats: Trimming of TCR beta V- and J-genes showed a link, identified in a later analysis, to a missense DCLRE1C variant.

Per germline, CDR1 SEHNR and CDR2 FQNEAQ (reference sequence). The V gene lost 5 bases and the J gene lost 9 bases, with 23 bases spanning the gap. CDR3 length: 16 residues. PCR involved 60 Vbeta and 13 Jbeta primers. Some clones are missing from TCRdb's copy, which holds only in-frame ones; the method was immunoSEQ multiplex PCR. The data contain under 250,000 clones, roughly four fifths of them singletons. The chain is built from TRBV7-9 and TRBJ2-1, with D perhaps TRBD2 (7 bases). The clonotype was recovered from a man aged 25-45 years in good health and CMV-seronegative. Input material: PBMCs. The CDR3 DNA reads as TGTGCCAGCAGCATTTTCGGGAGAGGGGGGGTGGGTGAGCAGTTCTTC. Its protein is CASSIFGRGGVGEQFF.